This entry is about one T cell receptor beta chain. The CDR3 runs to 16 residues. Germline loops: CDR1 MDHEN, CDR2 SYDVKM. Trimming removed 9 bases at V and 10 bases at J, with 29 bases between. The sample originates from a study of OX40 agonist ivuxolimab in advanced cancers. Study as a whole: Prior anti-PD-1, anti-PD-L1 or anti-CTLA-4 therapy was allowed; approximately 40% had some. Three patients responded partially, comprising one with hepatocellular carcinoma and two with cutaneous melanoma.

Sequencing used immunoSEQ multiplex PCR; TCRdb keeps in-frame clones, though not all of them. Of 50,000 to 75,000 clones listed, more than 80% are singletons. The starting material was CD4+ or CD8+ T cells sorted from blood, obtained in a trial of the OX40 agonist ivuxolimab. This sequence originates from an adult with an advanced solid tumor such as melanoma, head and neck, liver or kidney cancer. The chain uses TRBV28 and TRBJ2-3; D may correspond to TRBD1 or TRBD2 (5 bases each). The CDR3 DNA sequence: TGTGCCAGTTTTACCCCGGGACCCTTCGATCTAGGGGCGCAGTATTTT. This codes for CASFTPGPFDLGAQYF.